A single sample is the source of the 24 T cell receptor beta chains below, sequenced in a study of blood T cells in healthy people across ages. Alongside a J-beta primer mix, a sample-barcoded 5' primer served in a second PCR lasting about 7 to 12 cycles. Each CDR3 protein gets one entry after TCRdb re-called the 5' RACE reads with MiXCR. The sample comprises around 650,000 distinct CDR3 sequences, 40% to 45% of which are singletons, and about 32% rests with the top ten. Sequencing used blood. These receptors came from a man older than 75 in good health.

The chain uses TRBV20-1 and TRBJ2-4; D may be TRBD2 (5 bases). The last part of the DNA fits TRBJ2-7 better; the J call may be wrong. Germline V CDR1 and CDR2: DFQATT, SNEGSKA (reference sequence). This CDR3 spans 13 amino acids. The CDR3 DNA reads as TGCAGTGCTAGAAATTCGGGAACCTACGAGCAGTACTTC. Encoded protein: CSARNSGTYEQYF.

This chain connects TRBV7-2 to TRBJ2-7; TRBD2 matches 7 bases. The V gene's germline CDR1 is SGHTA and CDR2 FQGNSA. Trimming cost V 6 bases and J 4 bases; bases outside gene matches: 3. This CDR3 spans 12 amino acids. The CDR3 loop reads CASRPAGYEQYF. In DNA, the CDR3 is TGTGCCAGCAGGCCAGCGGGGTACGAGCAGTACTTC. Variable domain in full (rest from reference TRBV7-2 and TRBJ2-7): GAGVSQSPSNKVTEKGKDVELRCDPISGHTALYWYRQSLGQGLEFLIYFQGNSAPDKSGLPSDRFSAERTGGSVSTLTIQRTQQEDSAVYLCASRPAGYEQYFGPGTRLTVT.

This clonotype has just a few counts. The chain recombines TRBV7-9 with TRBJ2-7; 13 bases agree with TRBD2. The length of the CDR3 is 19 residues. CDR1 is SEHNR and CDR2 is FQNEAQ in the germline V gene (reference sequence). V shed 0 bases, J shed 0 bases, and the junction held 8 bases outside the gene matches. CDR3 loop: CASSLAPPGLAGYSYEQYF. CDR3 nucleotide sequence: TGTGCCAGCAGCTTAGCCCCGCCGGGACTAGCGGGATACTCCTACGAGCAGTACTTC.

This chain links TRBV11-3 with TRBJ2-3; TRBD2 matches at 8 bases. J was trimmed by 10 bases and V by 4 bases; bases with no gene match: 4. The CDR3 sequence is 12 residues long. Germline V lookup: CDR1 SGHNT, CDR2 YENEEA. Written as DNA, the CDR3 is TGTGCCAGCAGCTCTTGGCGGGGGGCGCAGTATTTT. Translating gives CASSSWRGAQYF.

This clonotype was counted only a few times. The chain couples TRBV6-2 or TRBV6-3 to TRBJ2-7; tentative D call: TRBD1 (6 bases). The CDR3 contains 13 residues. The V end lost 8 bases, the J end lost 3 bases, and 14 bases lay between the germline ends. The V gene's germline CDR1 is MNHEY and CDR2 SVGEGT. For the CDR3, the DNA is TGTGCCAGCGGTAAACAGGGAATCTACGAGCAGTACTTC. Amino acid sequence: CASGKQGIYEQYF.

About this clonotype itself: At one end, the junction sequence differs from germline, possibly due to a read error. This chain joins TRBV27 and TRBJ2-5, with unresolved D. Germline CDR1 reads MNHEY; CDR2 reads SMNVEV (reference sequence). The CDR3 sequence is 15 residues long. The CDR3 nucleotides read TGTGCCAGCAGTTCCATGGGTAAGAGTCAAGAGACCCAGAACTTC. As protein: CASSSMGKSQETQNF.

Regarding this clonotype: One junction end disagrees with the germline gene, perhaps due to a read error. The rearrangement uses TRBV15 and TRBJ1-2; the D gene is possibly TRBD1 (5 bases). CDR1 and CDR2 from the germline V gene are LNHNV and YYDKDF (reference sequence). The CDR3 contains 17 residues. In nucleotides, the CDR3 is TGCGCCACCAGCAGAAGGGCGGGGACCGCCACCCACTATGGCTACACCTTC. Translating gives CATSRRAGTATHYGYTF.

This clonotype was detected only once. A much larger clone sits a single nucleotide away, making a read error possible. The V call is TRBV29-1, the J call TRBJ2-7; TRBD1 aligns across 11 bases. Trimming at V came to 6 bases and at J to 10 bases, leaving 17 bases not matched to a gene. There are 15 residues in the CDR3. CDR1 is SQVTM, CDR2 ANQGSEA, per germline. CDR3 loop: CSVLSGTGGPKAQYF. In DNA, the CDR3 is TGCAGCGTCCTTTCCGGGACAGGGGGTCCAAAGGCCCAGTACTTC.

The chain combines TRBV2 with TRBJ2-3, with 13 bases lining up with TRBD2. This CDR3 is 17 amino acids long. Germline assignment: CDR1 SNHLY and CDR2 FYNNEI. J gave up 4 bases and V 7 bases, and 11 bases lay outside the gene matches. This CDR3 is CASTGTSGIPPADTQYF. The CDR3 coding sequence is TGTGCCAGCACAGGGACTAGCGGGATCCCCCCAGCAGATACGCAGTATTTT.

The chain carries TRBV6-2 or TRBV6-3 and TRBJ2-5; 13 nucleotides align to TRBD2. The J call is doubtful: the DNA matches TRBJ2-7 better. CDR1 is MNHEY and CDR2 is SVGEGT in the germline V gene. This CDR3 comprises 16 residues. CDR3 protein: CASSPLTSGRAYEQYF. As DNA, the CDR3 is TGTGCCAGCAGCCCCTTAACTAGCGGGAGGGCTTACGAGCAGTACTTC.

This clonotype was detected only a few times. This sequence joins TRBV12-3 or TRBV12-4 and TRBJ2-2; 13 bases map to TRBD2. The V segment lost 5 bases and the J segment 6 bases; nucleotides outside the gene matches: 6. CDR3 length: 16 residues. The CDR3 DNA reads TGTGCCAGCAGTCCGGGACTAGCGGGACGGTCCGGGGAGCTGTTTTTT. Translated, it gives CASSPGLAGRSGELFF.

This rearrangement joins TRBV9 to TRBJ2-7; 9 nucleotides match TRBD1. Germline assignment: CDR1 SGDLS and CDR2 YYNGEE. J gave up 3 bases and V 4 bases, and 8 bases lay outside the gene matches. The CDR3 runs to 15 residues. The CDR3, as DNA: TGTGCCAGCAGCATCCTGGACAGGGGCGACTACGAGCAGTACTTC. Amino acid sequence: CASSILDRGDYEQYF.

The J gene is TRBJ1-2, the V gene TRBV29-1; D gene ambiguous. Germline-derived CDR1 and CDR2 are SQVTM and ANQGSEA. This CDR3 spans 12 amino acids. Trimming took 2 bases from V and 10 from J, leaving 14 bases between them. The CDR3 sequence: CSVENGDSDYTF. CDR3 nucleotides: TGCAGCGTTGAAAATGGGGATAGTGACTACACCTTC.

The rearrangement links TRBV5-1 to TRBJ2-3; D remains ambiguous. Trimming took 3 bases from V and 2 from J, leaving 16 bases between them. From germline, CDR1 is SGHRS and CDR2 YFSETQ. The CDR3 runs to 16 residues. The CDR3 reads CASSSNQAATTDTQYF. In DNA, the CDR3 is TGCGCCAGCAGCTCCAATCAAGCTGCGACCACAGATACGCAGTATTTT.

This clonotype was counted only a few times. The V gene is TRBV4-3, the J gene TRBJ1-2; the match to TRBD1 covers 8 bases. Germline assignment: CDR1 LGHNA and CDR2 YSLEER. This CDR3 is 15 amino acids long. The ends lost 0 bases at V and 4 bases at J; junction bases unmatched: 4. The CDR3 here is CASSQDRQGSYGYTF. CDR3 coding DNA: TGCGCCAGCAGCCAAGATCGACAGGGGTCCTATGGCTACACCTTC.

The CDR3 region has the DNA TGTGCCAGCAGCGTTAAGCGGGGGACCTTCCAAGAGACCCAGTACTTC. The encoded protein is CASSVKRGTFQETQYF. V usage is TRBV7-9 and J usage is TRBJ2-5, with 8 bases lining up with TRBD2. CDR3 length: 16 residues. In germline, CDR1 is SEHNR, CDR2 FQNEAQ (reference sequence). J lost 1 base, V lost 5 bases, and 9 bases had no gene match. The full variable domain, its missing parts supplied by reference TRBV7-9 and TRBJ2-5, is DTGVSQNPRHKITKRGQNVTFRCDPISEHNRLYWYRQTLGQGPEFLTYFQNEAQLEKSRLLSDRFSAERPKGSFSTLEIQRTEQGDSAMYLCASSVKRGTFQETQYFGPGTRLLVL.

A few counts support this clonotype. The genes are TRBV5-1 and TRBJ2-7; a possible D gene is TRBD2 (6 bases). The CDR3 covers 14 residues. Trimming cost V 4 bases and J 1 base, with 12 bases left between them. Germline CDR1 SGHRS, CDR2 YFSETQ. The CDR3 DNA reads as TGCGCCAGCAGCGGATCCGGACTATCCTACGAGCAGTACTTC. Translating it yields CASSGSGLSYEQYF.

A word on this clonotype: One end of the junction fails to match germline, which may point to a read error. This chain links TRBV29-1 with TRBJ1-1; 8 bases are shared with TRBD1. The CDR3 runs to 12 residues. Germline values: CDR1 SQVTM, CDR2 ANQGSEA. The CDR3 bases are TGCAGCGTTAACAGGGGGAACACTGAACCTTTCTTT. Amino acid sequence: CSVNRGNTEPFF.

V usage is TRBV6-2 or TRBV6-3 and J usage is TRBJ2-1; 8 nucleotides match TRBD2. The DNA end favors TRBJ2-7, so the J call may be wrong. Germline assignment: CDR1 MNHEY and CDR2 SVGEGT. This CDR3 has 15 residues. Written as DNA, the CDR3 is TGTGCCAGCAGCCCCGGGGGGGTCTCCTACAATGAGCAGTACTTC. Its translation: CASSPGGVSYNEQYF.

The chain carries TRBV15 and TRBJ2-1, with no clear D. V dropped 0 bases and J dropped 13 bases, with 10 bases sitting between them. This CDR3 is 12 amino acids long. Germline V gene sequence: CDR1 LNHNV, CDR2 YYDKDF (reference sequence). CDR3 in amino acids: CATSRDRTSQFF. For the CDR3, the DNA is TGTGCCACCAGCAGAGACCGGACGAGTCAGTTCTTC.

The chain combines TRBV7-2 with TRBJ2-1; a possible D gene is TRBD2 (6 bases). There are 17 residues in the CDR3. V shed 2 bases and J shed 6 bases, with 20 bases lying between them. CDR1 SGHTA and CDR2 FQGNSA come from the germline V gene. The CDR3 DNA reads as TGTGCCAGCAGCTTAAGCTCGACCACCTCACTAGCCAATGAGCAGTTCTTC. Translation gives CASSLSSTTSLANEQFF.

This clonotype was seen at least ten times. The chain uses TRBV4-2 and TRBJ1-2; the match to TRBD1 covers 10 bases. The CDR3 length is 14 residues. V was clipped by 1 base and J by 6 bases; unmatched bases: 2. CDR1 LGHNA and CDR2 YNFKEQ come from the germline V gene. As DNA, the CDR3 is TGTGCCAGCAGCCAAGTGGGACAGGGGAATGGCTACACCTTC. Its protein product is CASSQVGQGNGYTF.

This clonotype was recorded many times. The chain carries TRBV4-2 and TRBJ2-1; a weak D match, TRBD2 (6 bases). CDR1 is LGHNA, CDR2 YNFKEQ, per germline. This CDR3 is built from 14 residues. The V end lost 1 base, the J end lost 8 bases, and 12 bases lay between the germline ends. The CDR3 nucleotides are TGTGCCAGCAGCCAAGGCGCTAGCGTGGATGAGCAGTTCTTC. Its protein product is CASSQGASVDEQFF.

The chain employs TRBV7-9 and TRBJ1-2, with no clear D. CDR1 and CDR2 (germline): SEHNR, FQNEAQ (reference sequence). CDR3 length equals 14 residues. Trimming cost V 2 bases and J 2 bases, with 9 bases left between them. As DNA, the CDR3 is TGTGCCAGCAGCTTACTCTCCCAGAACTATGGCTACACCTTC. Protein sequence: CASSLLSQNYGYTF.